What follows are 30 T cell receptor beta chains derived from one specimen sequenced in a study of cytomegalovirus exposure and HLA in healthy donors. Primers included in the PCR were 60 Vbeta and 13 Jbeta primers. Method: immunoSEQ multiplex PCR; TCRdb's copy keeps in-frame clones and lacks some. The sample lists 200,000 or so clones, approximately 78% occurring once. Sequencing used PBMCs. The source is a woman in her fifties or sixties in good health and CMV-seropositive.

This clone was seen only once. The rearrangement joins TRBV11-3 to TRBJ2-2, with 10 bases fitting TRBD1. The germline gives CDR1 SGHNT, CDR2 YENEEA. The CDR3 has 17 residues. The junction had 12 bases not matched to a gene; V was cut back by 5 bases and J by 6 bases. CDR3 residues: CASSLGSGTGAAGELFF. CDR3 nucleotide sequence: TGTGCCAGCAGCCTAGGTTCCGGGACAGGGGCCGCCGGGGAGCTGTTTTTT.

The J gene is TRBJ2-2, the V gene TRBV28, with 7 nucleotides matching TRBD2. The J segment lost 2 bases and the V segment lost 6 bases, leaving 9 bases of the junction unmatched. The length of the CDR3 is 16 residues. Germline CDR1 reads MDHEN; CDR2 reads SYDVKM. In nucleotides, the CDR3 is TGTGCCAGCAGCCTCGGGGGAGCGGGAAACACCGGGGAGCTGTTTTTT. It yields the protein CASSLGGAGNTGELFF.

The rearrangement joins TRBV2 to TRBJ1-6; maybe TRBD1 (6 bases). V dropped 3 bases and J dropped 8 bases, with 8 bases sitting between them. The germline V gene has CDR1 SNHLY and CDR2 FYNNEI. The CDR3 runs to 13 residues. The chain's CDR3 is CASSEGAYSPLHF. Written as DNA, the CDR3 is TGTGCCAGCAGTGAGGGGGCTTATTCACCCCTCCACTTT.

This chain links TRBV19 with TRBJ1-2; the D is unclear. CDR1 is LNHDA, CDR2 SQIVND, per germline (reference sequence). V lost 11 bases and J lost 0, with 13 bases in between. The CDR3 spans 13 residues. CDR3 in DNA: TGTGCCGCCGGACTACCAGCTAACTATGGCTACACCTTC. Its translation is CAAGLPANYGYTF.

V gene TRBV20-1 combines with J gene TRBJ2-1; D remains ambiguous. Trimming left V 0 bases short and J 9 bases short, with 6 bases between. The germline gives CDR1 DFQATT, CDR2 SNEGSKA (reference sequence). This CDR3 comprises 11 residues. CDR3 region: CSARDRGEQFF. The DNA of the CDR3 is TGCAGTGCTAGAGATCGAGGTGAGCAGTTCTTC.

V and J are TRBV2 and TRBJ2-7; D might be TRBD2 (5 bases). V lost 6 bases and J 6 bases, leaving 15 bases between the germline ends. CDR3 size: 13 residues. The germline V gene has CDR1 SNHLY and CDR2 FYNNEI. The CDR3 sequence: CASSARGYGEQYF. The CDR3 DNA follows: TGTGCCAGCAGCGCGAGAGGGTATGGCGAGCAGTACTTC.

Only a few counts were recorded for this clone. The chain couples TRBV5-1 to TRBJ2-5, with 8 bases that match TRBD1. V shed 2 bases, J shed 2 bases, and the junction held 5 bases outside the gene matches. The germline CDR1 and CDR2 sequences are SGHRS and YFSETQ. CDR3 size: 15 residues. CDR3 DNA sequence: TGCGCCAGCAGCTTCCTCGGGACAGGTCAAGAGACCCAGTACTTC. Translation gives CASSFLGTGQETQYF. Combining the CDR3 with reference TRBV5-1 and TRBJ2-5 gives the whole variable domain KAGVTQTPRYLIKTRGQQVTLSCSPISGHRSVSWYQQTPGQGLQFLFEYFSETQRNKGNFPGRFSGRQFSNSRSEMNVSTLELGDSALYLCASSFLGTGQETQYFGPGTRLLVL.

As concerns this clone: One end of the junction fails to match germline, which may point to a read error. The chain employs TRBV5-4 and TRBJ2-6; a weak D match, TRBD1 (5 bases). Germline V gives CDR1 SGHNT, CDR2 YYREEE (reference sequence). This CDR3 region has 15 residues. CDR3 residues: CASSLSSSGANGLTF. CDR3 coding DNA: TGTGCCAGCAGCTTAAGTTCCTCTGGGGCCAACGGCCTGACTTTC.

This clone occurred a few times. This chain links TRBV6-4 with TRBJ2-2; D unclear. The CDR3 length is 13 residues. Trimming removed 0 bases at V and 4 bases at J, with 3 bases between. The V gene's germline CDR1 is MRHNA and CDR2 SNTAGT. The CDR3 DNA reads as TGTGCCAGCAGTGACTCGAGCACCGGGGAGCTGTTTTTT. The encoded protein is CASSDSSTGELFF.

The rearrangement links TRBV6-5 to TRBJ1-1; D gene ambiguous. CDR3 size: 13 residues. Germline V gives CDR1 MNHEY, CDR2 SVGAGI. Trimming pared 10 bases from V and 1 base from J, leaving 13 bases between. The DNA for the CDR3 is TGTGCCACAAAACGGTTAAGGAACACTGAAGCTTTCTTT. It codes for CATKRLRNTEAFF.

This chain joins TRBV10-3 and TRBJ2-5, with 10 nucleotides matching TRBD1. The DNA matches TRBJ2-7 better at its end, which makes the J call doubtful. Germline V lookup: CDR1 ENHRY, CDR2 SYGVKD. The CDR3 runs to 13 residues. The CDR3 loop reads CAISPGQGYEQYF. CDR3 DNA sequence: TGTGCCATCAGTCCGGGACAGGGGTACGAGCAGTACTTC.

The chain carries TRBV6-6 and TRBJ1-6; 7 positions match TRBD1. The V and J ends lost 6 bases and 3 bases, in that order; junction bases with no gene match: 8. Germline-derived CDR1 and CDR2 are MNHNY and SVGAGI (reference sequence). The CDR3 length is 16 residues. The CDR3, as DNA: TGTGCCAGCAGCCCCTGGGGACAGTACTATAATTCACCCCTCCACTTT. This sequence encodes CASSPWGQYYNSPLHF.

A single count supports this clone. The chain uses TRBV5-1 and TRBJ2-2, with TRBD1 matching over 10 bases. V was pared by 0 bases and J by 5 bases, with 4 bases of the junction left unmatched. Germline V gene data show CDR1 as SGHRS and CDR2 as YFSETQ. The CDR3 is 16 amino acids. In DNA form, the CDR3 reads TGCGCCAGCAGCTTGGAGACAGGGGGCCATACCGGGGAGCTGTTTTTT. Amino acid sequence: CASSLETGGHTGELFF. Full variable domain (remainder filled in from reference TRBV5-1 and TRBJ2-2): KAGVTQTPRYLIKTRGQQVTLSCSPISGHRSVSWYQQTPGQGLQFLFEYFSETQRNKGNFPGRFSGRQFSNSRSEMNVSTLELGDSALYLCASSLETGGHTGELFFGEGSRLTVL.

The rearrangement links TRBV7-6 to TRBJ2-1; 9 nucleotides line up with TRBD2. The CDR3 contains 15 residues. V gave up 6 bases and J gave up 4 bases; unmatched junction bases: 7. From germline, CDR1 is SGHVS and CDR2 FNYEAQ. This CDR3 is CASSHSGGRYNEQFF. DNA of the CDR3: TGTGCCAGCAGTCATAGCGGGGGCCGGTACAATGAGCAGTTCTTC.

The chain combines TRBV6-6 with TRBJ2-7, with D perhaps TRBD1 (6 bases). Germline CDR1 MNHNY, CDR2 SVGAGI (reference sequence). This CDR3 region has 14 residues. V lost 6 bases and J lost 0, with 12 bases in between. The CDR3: CASRRTGSSYEQYF. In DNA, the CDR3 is TGTGCCAGCAGGCGAACAGGGAGCTCCTACGAGCAGTACTTC.

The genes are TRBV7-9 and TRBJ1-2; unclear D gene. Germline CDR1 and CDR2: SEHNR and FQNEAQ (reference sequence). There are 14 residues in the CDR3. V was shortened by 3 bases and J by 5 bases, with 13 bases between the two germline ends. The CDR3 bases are TGTGCCAGCAGCTTTGCCCAGGCCCCGTATGGCTACACCTTC. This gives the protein CASSFAQAPYGYTF.

The CDR3 here is CSVEGQGAGEQYF. The CDR3 DNA is TGCAGCGTTGAAGGGCAGGGGGCGGGCGAGCAGTACTTC. This sequence joins TRBV29-1 and TRBJ2-7; 8 bases agree with TRBD1. The V gene end was trimmed by 1 base and the J gene end by 6 bases; junction bases not matched to a gene: 5. CDR1 SQVTM and CDR2 ANQGSEA come from the germline V gene. The CDR3 has 13 amino acids.

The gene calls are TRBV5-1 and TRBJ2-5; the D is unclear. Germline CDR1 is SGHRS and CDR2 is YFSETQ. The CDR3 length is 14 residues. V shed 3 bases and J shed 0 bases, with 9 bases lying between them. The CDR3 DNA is TGCGCCAGCAGCTCGTTGACACACCAAGAGACCCAGTACTTC. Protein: CASSSLTHQETQYF.

CDR3 DNA sequence: TGTGCCATCAGTCCCCGGACTAGCGGGGGGATGGAGCAGTACTTC. Translation gives CAISPRTSGGMEQYF. The chain employs TRBV10-3 and TRBJ2-5; 14 bases are shared with TRBD2. CDR3 length: 15 amino acids. Germline loops: CDR1 ENHRY, CDR2 SYGVKD. Trimming at V came to 5 bases and at J to 11 bases, leaving 10 bases not matched to a gene.

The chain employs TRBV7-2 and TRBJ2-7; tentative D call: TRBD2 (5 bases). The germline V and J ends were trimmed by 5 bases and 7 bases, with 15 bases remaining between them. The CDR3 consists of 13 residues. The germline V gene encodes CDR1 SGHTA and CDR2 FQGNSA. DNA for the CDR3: TGTGCCAGCAGCCCCCCGGGGTCCCGGGAGCAGTACTTC. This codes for CASSPPGSREQYF.

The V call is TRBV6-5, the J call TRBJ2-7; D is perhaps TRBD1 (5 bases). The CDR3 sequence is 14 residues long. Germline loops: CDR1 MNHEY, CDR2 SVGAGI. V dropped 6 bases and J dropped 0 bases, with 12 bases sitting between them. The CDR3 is CASSLTATSYEQYF. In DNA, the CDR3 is TGTGCCAGCAGCCTGACAGCTACCTCCTACGAGCAGTACTTC.

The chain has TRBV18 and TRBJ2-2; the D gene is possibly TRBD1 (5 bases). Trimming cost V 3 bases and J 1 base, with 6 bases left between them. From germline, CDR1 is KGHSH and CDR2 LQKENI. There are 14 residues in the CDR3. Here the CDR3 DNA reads TGTGCCAGCTCACCCACAGGGAACACCGGGGAGCTGTTTTTT. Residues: CASSPTGNTGELFF.

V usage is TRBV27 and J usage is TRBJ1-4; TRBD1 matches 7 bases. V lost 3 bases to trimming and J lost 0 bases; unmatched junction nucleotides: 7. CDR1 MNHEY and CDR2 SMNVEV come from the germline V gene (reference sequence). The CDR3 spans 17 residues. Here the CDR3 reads CASSLGTVSATNEKLFF. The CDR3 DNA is TGTGCCAGCAGTTTGGGGACAGTCTCCGCAACTAATGAAAAACTGTTTTTT.

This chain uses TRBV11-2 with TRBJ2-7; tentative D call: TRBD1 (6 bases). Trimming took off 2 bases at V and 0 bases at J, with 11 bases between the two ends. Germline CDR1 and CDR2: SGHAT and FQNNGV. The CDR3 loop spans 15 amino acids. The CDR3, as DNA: TGTGCCAGCAGCTTACAGGGGCTCGACTCCTACGAGCAGTACTTC. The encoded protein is CASSLQGLDSYEQYF. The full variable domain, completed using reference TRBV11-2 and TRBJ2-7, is EAGVAQSPRYKIIEKRQSVAFWCNPISGHATLYWYQQILGQGPKLLIQFQNNGVVDDSQLPKDRFSAERLKGVDSTLKIQPAKLEDSAVYLCASSLQGLDSYEQYFGPGTRLTVT.

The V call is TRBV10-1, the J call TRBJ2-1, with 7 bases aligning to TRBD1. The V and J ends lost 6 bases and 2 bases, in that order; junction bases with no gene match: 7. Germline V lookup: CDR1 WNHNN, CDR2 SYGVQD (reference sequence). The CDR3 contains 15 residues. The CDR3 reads CASSPGQETYNEQFF. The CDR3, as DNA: TGCGCCAGCAGCCCCGGACAGGAGACCTACAATGAGCAGTTCTTC.

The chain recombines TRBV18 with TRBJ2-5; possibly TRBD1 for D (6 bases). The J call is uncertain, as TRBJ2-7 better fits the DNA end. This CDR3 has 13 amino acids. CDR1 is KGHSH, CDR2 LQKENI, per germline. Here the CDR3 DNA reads TGTGCCAGCTCACCGCAGACAGGCTACGAGCAGTACTTC. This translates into CASSPQTGYEQYF.

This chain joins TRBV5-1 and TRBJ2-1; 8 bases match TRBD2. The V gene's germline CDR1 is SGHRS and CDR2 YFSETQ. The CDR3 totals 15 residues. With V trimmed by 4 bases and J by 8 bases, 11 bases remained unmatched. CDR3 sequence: CASSPAGDRGHEQFF. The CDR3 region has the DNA TGCGCCAGCAGCCCAGCGGGGGACCGGGGGCATGAGCAGTTCTTC.

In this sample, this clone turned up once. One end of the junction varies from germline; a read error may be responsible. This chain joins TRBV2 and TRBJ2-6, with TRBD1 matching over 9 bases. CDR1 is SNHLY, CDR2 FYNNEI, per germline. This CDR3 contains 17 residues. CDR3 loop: CASRDRGGSSGANGLTF. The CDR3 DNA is TGTGCCAGCAGGGACAGGGGTGGAAGCTCTGGGGCCAACGGCCTGACTTTC.

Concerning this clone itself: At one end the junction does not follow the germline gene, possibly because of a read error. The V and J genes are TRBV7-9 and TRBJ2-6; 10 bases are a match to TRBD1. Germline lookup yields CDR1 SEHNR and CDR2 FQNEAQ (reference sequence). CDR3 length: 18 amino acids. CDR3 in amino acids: CASSPGTGESSGANGLTF. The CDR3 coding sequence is TGTGCCAGCAGCCCCGGGACAGGGGAATCGTCTGGGGCCAACGGCCTGACTTTC.

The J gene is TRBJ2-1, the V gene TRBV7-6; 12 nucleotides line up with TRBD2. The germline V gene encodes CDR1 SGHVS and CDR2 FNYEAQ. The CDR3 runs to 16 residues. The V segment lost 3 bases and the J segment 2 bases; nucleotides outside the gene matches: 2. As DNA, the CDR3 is TGTGCCAGCAGCTTTAGGACTAGCGGGACCTACAATGAGCAGTTCTTC. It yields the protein CASSFRTSGTYNEQFF. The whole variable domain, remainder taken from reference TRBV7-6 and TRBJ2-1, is GAGVSQSPRYKVTKRGQDVALRCDPISGHVSLYWYRQALGQGPEFLTYFNYEAQQDKSGLPNDRFSAERPEGSISTLTIQRTEQRDSAMYRCASSFRTSGTYNEQFFGPGTRLTVL.